These T cell receptor beta chains were read from a single sample in a study of blood T cells in healthy people across ages. TCRdb analysed the 5' RACE reads with MiXCR anew, one entry per CDR3 protein. The sample consists of around 990,000 distinct CDR3 sequences, around 27% of them appearing once. Separately, the same data were catalogued under a study of T cells of mothers and their children.

Sequenced sample: blood. The source of these receptors is a girl aged 2-10 years in good health. Both conserved end residues are part of each CDR3. A D gene is named only where the DNA matches it firmly. The size field is filled for only some rows; it gives once, few, many or a size class.

j_gene,v_gene,d_gene,abundance,CDR3nt,CDR3aa
TRBJ2-5,TRBV6-1,.,.,TGTGCCAGCAGTGATAGATCGTACCAAGAGACCCAGTACTTC,CASSDRSYQETQYF
TRBJ1-4,TRBV20-1,.,.,TGCAGTGCTAGAACAGGAGGGTCTAATGAAAAACTGTTTTTT,CSARTGGSNEKLFF
TRBJ2-7,TRBV5-1,.,few,TGCGCCAGCAGCTTGGCTTTGGGGGCGATCTACGAGCAGTACTTC,CASSLALGAIYEQYF
TRBJ2-5,TRBV2,.,few,TGTGCCAGCACGGGGGCTCAAGAGACCCTGTACTTC,CASTGAQETLYF
TRBJ2-5,TRBV20-1,TRBD2,few,TGCAGTGCTAGAGGACCGCAGCGGGGGGTACAAGAGACCCAGTACTTC,CSARGPQRGVQETQYF
TRBJ2-3,TRBV7-3,.,few,TGTGCCAGCAGCTTAATGAGTACAGATACGCAGTACTTT,CASSLMSTDTQYF
TRBJ2-1,TRBV28,TRBD2,.,TGTGCCGGCAGTTTCCAAACTAGCGGAGAGAATGAGCAGTTCTTC,CAGSFQTSGENEQFF
TRBJ2-3,TRBV20-1,.,.,TGCAGTGCTAACAGGGGCACAGATACGCAGTATTTT,CSANRGTDTQYF
TRBJ2-7,TRBV7-2,TRBD1,.,TGTGCCAGCAGCCCCGGGACAGTCCTGACCCCCTACGAGCAGTACTTC,CASSPGTVLTPYEQYF
TRBJ1-1,TRBV29-1,.,.,TGCAGCGTTTTACAGGTGGAGGGGCCGGATGGAACTGAAGCTTTCTTT,CSVLQVEGPDGTEAFF
TRBJ2-2,TRBV28,TRBD1,.,TGTGCCAGCGAACGGACAGGGGGTCCCACCGGGGAGCTGTTTTTT,CASERTGGPTGELFF
TRBJ2-2,TRBV4-1,.,few,TGCGCCAGCCAAAGTGTTGGTATTGTTGGGGAGCTGTTTTTT,CASQSVGIVGELFF
TRBJ2-1,TRBV5-6,.,.,TGTGCCAGCGGCGAGGGGTTGCTCAATGAGCAGTTCTTC,CASGEGLLNEQFF
TRBJ2-7,TRBV7-9,.,.,TGTGCCAGCAGTTGGCTAGACGAGCAGTACTTC,CASSWLDEQYF
TRBJ1-1,TRBV19,.,.,TGTGCCAGTAGTATAGAGAAGCTGACGACGAACACTGAGGCTTTCTTT,CASSIEKLTTNTEAFF
TRBJ1-4,TRBV7-9,.,few,TGTGCCAGCAGCTTATTAGGGGTCGAACTGTTTTTT,CASSLLGVELFF
TRBJ2-2,TRBV4-1,.,.,TGCGCCAGCAGCCAAGAGAGCGGGGAGCTGTTTTTT,CASSQESGELFF